What follows are 16 T cell receptor beta chains derived from one specimen sequenced in a study of cytomegalovirus exposure and HLA in healthy donors. The PCR had 60 Vbeta and 13 Jbeta primers. Only in-frame clones appear in the TCRdb table, and some are missing; sequencing was by immunoSEQ multiplex PCR. The table has under 200,000 clones, roughly 85% seen once; the top ten hold 11% to 15%. Material for sequencing was PBMCs. The receptors here all came from a man in his forties or fifties in good health and CMV-seropositive.

The genes are TRBV27 and TRBJ2-5; the D gene is possibly TRBD1 (5 bases). V was cut by 2 bases and J by 5 bases, with 15 bases left in between. This CDR3 region has 15 residues. Germline lookup yields CDR1 MNHEY and CDR2 SMNVEV (reference sequence). The CDR3 spells CASSLGGRERETQYF. The CDR3 region has the DNA TGTGCCAGCAGTTTAGGTGGCAGGGAAAGGGAGACCCAGTACTTC.

The J gene is TRBJ2-5, the V gene TRBV15; D might be TRBD2 (6 bases). Per the germline V gene, CDR1 is LNHNV and CDR2 is YYDKDF (reference sequence). The V gene lost 5 bases and the J gene lost 7 bases, with 26 bases spanning the gap. This CDR3 region has 17 residues. CDR3 nucleotide sequence: TGTGCCACCAGCCCCCCACCTGCGGGGTCCGAAGGTCGGACCCAGTACTTC. Its protein is CATSPPPAGSEGRTQYF.

This clone has a handful of counts. The chain employs TRBV5-4 and TRBJ1-5, with D perhaps matching TRBD1 (6 bases). This CDR3 contains 15 residues. V gave up 4 bases and J gave up 4 bases, with 15 bases separating them. CDR1 is SGHNT and CDR2 is YYREEE in the germline V gene (reference sequence). CDR3 residues: CASSVQGSGNQPQHF. In nucleotides, the CDR3 is TGTGCCAGCAGCGTGCAGGGGTCGGGAAATCAGCCCCAGCATTTT.

The count of this clone is one. The genes are TRBV4-2 and TRBJ1-2; perhaps TRBD1 as D (5 bases). The germline CDR1 and CDR2 sequences are LGHNA and YNFKEQ. Trimming pared 0 bases from V and 4 bases from J, leaving 15 bases between. This CDR3 region has 16 residues. The CDR3 here is CASSQDFPGVIYGYTF. CDR3 coding DNA: TGTGCCAGCAGCCAAGACTTCCCGGGGGTGATCTATGGCTACACCTTC.

The chain recombines TRBV28 with TRBJ1-2, with D unresolved. Germline-derived CDR1 and CDR2 are MDHEN and SYDVKM. CDR3 length: 12 amino acids. Trimming took off 2 bases at V and 7 bases at J, with 8 bases between the two ends. CDR3 nucleotides: TGTGCCAGCAGTTTAGTGCCCGGTGGCTACACCTTC. It specifies CASSLVPGGYTF.

This clone showed up just a few times. This chain links TRBV16 with TRBJ1-5; the match to TRBD1 covers 11 bases. Germline V gene lookup returns CDR1 KGHSY and CDR2 FQNENV. V was clipped by 2 bases and J by 0 bases; unmatched bases: 9. The CDR3 is 19 amino acids. The CDR3 loop reads CASSQAGTGGATSNQPQHF. The DNA for the CDR3 is TGTGCCAGCAGCCAAGCCGGGACAGGGGGTGCCACTAGCAATCAGCCCCAGCATTTT.

This clone was seen only a few times. The chain joins TRBV28 to TRBJ2-1; maybe TRBD2 (5 bases). Germline V gene sequence: CDR1 MDHEN, CDR2 SYDVKM. There are 13 residues in the CDR3. The V end was cut by 4 bases, the J end by 5 bases, with 9 bases between. The CDR3 loop reads CASSWEIDNEQFF. The CDR3 region has the DNA TGTGCCAGCAGTTGGGAGATAGACAATGAGCAGTTCTTC.

This clone was observed a few times. The CDR3, as DNA: TGTGCCAGCAGCATGAGGCGGACTAGCGGAAACGAGCAGTTCTTC. This translates into CASSMRRTSGNEQFF. The chain links TRBV11-3 to TRBJ2-1; 10 bases match TRBD2. Germline V lookup: CDR1 SGHNT, CDR2 YENEEA. J was trimmed by 10 bases and V by 5 bases; bases with no gene match: 11. This CDR3 is built from 15 residues.

This chain links TRBV10-2 with TRBJ1-5; D unresolved. The V gene's germline CDR1 is WSHSY and CDR2 SAAADI. V lost 5 bases to trimming and J lost 7 bases, with 18 bases between them. The CDR3 has 15 residues. CDR3: CASSTGVTIGQPQHF. CDR3 sequence (DNA): TGCGCCAGCAGTACCGGGGTAACGATCGGGCAGCCCCAGCATTTT.

The rearrangement links TRBV7-9 to TRBJ2-5, with D hard to call. V lost 5 bases and J 0 bases, leaving 10 bases between the germline ends. The V gene's germline CDR1 is SEHNR and CDR2 FQNEAQ (reference sequence). The CDR3 loop spans 14 amino acids. The CDR3 reads CASSPQVHQETQYF. CDR3 DNA: TGTGCCAGCAGCCCGCAGGTTCACCAAGAGACCCAGTACTTC.

This rearrangement joins TRBV5-4 to TRBJ2-7, with D possibly matching TRBD2 (6 bases). There are 13 residues in the CDR3. CDR1 and CDR2 from the germline V gene are SGHNT and YYREEE (reference sequence). V was shortened by 1 base and J by 5 bases, with 10 bases between the two germline ends. This CDR3 is CASSLNRRDEQYV. CDR3 nucleotide sequence: TGTGCCAGCAGCTTGAACAGGAGGGACGAGCAGTACGTC.

The chain recombines TRBV28 with TRBJ1-6, with D maybe TRBD1 (5 bases). The germline V gene encodes CDR1 MDHEN and CDR2 SYDVKM. V lost 4 bases and J 6 bases, leaving 10 bases between the germline ends. The CDR3 totals 14 residues. The CDR3 region is CASSSGHFNSPLHF. The CDR3 DNA reads TGTGCCAGCAGTTCCGGACACTTTAATTCACCCCTCCACTTT. Variable domain in full (rest from reference TRBV28 and TRBJ1-6): DVKVTQSSRYLVKRTGEKVFLECVQDMDHENMFWYRQDPGLGLRLIYFSYDVKMKEKGDIPEGYSVSREKKERFSLILESASTNQTSMYLCASSSGHFNSPLHFGNGTRLTVT.

The gene calls are TRBV27 and TRBJ2-5, with TRBD1 matching over 7 bases. Gene TRBJ2-7 matches the end of the DNA better, so the J call may be wrong. This CDR3 has 14 residues. Germline CDR1 is MNHEY and CDR2 is SMNVEV (reference sequence). The DNA of the CDR3 is TGTGCCAGCAGCAAACAGGGGCTCTCCTACGAGCAGTACTTC. Amino acids: CASSKQGLSYEQYF.

The gene calls are TRBV27 and TRBJ1-1, with 8 positions matching TRBD1. Germline V gives CDR1 MNHEY, CDR2 SMNVEV (reference sequence). J was trimmed by 5 bases and V by 5 bases; bases with no gene match: 10. CDR3 size: 15 residues. This CDR3 is CASSPHGQGGTEAFF. The DNA for the CDR3 is TGTGCCAGCAGTCCCCACGGACAGGGAGGTACTGAAGCTTTCTTT.

This chain joins TRBV28 and TRBJ2-7; weak D call: TRBD1 (6 bases). CDR3 size: 14 residues. Per the germline V gene, CDR1 is MDHEN and CDR2 is SYDVKM. With 6 bases removed from V and 2 bases from J, the gap between germline ends came to 14 bases. CDR3 in amino acids: CASRPHRAPYEQYV. The CDR3 nucleotides are TGTGCCAGCAGGCCTCACAGGGCCCCCTACGAGCAGTACGTC.

This clone was seen only a few times. This sequence joins TRBV28 and TRBJ2-7, with D maybe TRBD1 (5 bases). Germline V gene sequence: CDR1 MDHEN, CDR2 SYDVKM. The CDR3 has 16 amino acids. V was cut by 5 bases and J by 3 bases, with 20 bases left in between. The CDR3 is CASSLPPRQTYYEQYF. The CDR3 DNA reads as TGTGCCAGCAGTCTCCCTCCCAGACAGACCTACTACGAGCAGTACTTC.